This TCR beta chain was sequenced during a study of HIV-infected children after antiretroviral therapy interruption. This CDR3 is built from 15 residues. V shed 6 bases and J shed 1 base, with 19 bases lying between them. Germline V CDR1 and CDR2: DFQATT, SNEGSKA (reference sequence). The TCR library was built from RNA with a 3' RACE protocol and unique molecular identifiers. TCRdb re-analysed the 3' RACE reads in MiXCR, keeping a single row per CDR3 protein. Of roughly 46,000 distinct CDR3 sequences listed, 4.3% are singletons. In its sample, this clonotype is medium-sized. Sample treatment: PENTA 11 planned treatment interruption arm or continuous ART arm.

The chain carries TRBV20-1 and TRBJ2-7, with D perhaps matching TRBD2 (5 bases). This specimen was CD45RA+ CD4+ T cells from PBMCs, pooled from several time points, taken from a donor given antiretroviral therapy, either interrupted or continuous. Subset of the sample: naive CD4+ CD45RA+ CD45RO- T cells. The TCR comes from a pool of human donors with HIV. Here the CDR3 DNA reads TGCAGTGCCAGATCAGGAGGCCCCAAGTCCTACGAGCAGTACTTC. It translates to CSARSGGPKSYEQYF.